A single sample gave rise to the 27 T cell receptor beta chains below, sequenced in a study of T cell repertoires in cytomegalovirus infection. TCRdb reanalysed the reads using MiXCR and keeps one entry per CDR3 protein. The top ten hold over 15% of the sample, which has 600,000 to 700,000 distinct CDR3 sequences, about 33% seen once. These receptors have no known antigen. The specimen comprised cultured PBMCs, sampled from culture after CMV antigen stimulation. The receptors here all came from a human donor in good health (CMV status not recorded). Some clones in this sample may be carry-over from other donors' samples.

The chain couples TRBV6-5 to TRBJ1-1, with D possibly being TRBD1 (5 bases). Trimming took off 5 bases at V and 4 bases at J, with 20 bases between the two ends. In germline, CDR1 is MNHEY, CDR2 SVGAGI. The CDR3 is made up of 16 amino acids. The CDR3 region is CASSRRHPRGGTEAFF. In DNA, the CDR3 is TGTGCCAGCAGTCGTCGACATCCCCGGGGGGGCACTGAAGCTTTCTTT.

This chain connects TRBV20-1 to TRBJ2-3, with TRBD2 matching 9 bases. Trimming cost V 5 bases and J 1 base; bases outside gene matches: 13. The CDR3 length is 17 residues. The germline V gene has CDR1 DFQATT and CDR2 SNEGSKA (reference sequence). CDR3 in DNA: TGCAGTGCTGTGACTAGCGGTAGAAATTACGGCACAGATACGCAGTATTTT. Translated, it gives CSAVTSGRNYGTDTQYF.

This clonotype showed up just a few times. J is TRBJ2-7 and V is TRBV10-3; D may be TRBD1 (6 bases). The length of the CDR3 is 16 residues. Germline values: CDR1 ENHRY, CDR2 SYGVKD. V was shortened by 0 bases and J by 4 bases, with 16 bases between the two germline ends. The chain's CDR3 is CAISESLGRGQYEQYF. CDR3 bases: TGTGCCATCAGTGAGTCTCTCGGCAGGGGCCAATACGAGCAGTACTTC.

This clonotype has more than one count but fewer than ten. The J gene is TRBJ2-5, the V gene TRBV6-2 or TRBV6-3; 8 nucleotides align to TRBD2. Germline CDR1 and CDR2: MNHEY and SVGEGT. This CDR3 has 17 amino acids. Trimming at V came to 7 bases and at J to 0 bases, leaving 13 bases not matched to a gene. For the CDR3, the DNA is TGTGCCAGCAACTTTCGGGGACTAGACCAGTACCAAGAGACCCAGTACTTC. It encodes CASNFRGLDQYQETQYF.

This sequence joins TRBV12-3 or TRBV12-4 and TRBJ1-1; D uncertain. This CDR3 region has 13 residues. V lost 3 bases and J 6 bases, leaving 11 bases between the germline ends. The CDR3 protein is CASSFGREAEAFF. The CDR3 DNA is TGTGCCAGCAGTTTCGGTAGGGAAGCTGAAGCTTTCTTT.

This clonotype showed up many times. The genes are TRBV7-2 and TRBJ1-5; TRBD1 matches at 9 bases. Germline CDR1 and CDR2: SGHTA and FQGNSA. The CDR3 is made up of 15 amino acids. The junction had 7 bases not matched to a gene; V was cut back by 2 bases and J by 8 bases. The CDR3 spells CASSLTTGGQEPQHF. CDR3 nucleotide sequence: TGTGCCAGCAGCTTAACAACAGGGGGCCAAGAGCCCCAGCATTTT.

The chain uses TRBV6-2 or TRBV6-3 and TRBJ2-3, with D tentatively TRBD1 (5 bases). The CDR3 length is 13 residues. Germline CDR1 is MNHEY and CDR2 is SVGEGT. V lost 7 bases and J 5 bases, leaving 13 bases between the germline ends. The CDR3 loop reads CASTQTEEDTQYF. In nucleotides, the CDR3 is TGTGCCAGCACCCAGACAGAAGAAGATACGCAGTATTTT.

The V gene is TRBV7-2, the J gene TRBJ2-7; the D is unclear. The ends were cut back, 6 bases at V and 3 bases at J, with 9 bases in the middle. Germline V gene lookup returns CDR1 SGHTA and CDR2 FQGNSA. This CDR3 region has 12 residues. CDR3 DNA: TGTGCCAGCAGGCTAGTGGGCTACGAGCAGTACTTC. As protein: CASRLVGYEQYF.

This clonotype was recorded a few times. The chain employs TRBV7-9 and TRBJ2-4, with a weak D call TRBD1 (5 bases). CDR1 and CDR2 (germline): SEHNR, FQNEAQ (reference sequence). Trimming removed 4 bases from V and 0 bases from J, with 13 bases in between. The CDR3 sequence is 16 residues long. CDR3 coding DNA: TGTGCCAGCAGCTCGACAGTCCTACTAGCCAAAAACATTCAGTACTTC. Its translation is CASSSTVLLAKNIQYF.

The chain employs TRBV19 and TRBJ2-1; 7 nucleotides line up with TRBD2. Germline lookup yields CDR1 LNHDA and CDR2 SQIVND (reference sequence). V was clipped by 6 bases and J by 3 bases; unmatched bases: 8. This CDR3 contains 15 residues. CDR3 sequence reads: CASRERDSIYNEQFF. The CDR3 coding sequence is TGTGCCAGTAGGGAGCGGGATAGCATCTACAATGAGCAGTTCTTC.

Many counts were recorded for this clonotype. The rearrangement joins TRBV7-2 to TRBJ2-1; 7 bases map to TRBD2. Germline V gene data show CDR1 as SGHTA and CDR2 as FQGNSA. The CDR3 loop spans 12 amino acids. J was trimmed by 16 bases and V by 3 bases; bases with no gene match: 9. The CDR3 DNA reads TGTGCCAGCAGCTTTGGGGGGGAACGAGGTTTCTTC. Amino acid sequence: CASSFGGERGFF.

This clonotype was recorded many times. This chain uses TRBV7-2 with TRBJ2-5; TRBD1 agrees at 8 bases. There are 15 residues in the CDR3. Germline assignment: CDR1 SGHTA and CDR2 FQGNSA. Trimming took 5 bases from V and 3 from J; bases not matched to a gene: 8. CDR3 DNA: TGTGCCAGCAGCCCTGACAGGGGATTCGAAGAGACCCAGTACTTC. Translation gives CASSPDRGFEETQYF. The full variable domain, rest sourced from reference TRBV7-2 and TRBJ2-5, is GAGVSQSPSNKVTEKGKDVELRCDPISGHTALYWYRQSLGQGLEFLIYFQGNSAPDKSGLPSDRFSAERTGGSVSTLTIQRTQQEDSAVYLCASSPDRGFEETQYFGPGTRLLVL.

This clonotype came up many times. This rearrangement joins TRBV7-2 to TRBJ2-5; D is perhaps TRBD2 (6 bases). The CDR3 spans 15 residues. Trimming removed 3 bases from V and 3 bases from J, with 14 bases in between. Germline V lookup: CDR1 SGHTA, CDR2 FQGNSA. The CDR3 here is CASSFLGSGKETQYF. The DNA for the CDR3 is TGTGCCAGCAGCTTCTTGGGTAGCGGAAAAGAGACCCAGTACTTC.

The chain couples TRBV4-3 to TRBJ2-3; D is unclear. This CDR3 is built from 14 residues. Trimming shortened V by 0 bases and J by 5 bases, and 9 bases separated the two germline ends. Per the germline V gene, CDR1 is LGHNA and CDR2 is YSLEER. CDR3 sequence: CASSQDILVDTQYF. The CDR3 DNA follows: TGCGCCAGCAGCCAAGATATTCTAGTAGATACGCAGTATTTT.

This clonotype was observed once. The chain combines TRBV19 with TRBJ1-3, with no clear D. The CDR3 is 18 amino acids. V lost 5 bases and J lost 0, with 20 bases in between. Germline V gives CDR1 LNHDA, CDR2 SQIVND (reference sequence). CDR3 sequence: CASSPTDSRGLSGNTIYF. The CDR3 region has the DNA TGTGCCAGTAGTCCTACCGACTCTCGAGGGCTCTCTGGAAACACCATATATTTT.

CDR3 DNA: TGTGCCAGTAGTACCGGGGCAACGTATTCACCCCTCCACTTT. Translated, it gives CASSTGATYSPLHF. This chain uses TRBV19 with TRBJ1-6; D may be TRBD1 (5 bases). Per the germline V gene, CDR1 is LNHDA and CDR2 is SQIVND (reference sequence). CDR3 length equals 14 residues. Trimming shortened V by 4 bases and J by 8 bases, and 12 bases separated the two germline ends.

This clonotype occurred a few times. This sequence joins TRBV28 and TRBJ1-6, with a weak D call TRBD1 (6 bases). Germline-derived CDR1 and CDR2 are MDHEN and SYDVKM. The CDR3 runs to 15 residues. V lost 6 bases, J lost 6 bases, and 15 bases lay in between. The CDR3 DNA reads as TGTGCCAGCAGCTGGGGGCAAGGGAGTAATTCACCCCTCCACTTT. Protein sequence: CASSWGQGSNSPLHF.

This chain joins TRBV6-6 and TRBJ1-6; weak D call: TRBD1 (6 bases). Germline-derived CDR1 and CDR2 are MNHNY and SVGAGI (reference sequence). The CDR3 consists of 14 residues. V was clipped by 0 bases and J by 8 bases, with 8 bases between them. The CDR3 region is CASSYSGAHSPLHF. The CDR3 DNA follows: TGTGCCAGCAGTTACTCGGGGGCACATTCACCCCTCCACTTT.

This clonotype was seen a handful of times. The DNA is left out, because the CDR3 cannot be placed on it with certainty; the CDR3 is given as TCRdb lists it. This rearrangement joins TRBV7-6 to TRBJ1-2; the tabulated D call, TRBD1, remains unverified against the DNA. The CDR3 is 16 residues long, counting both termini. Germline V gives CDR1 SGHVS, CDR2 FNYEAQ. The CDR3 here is CASSLGWGAFGNGYTF.

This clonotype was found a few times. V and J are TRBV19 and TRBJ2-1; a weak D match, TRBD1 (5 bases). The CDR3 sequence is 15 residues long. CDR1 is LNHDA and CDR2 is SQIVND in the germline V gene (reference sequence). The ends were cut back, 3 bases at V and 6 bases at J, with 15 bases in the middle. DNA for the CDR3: TGTGCCAGTAGTATCCTCAGGGTAGGGCTCAATGAGCAGTTCTTC. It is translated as CASSILRVGLNEQFF.

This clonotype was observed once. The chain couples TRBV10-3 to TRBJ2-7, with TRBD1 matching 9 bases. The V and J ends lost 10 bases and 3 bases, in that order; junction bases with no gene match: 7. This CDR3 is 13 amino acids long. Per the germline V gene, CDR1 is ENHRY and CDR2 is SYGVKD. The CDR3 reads CATETGGNYEQYF. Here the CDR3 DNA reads TGTGCCACCGAGACAGGGGGGAACTACGAGCAGTACTTC.

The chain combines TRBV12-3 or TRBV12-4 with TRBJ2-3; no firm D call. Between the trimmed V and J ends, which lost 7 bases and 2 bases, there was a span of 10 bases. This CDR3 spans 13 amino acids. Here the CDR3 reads CASKVPSTDTQYF. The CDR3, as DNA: TGTGCCAGCAAAGTCCCGTCCACAGATACGCAGTATTTT.

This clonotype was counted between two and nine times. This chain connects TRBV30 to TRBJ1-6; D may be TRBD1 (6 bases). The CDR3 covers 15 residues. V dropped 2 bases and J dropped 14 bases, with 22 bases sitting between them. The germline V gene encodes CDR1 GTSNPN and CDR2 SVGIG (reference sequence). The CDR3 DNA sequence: TGTGCCTGGAGTCGAAGGACAGACCAGAGTAGGACCCTCCACTTT. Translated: CAWSRRTDQSRTLHF.

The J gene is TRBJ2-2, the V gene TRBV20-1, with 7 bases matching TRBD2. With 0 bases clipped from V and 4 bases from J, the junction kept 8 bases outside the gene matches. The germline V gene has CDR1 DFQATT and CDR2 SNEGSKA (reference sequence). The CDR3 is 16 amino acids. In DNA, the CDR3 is TGCAGTGCTAGAGATCGGACTAGACAAAGCACCGGGGAGCTGTTTTTT. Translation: CSARDRTRQSTGELFF.

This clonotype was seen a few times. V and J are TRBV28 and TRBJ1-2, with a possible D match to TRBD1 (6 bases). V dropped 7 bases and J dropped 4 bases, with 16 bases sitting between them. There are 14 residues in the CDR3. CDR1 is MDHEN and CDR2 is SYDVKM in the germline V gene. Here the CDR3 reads CASNRGASLYGYTF. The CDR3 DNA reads TGTGCCAGCAATCGGGGGGCCTCACTCTATGGCTACACCTTC.

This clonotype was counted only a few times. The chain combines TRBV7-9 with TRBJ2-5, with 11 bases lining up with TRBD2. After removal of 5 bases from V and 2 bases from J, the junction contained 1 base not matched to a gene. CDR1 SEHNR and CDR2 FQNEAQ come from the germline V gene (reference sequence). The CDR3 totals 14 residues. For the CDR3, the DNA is TGTGCCAGCAGCCGACTAGCGGGGCAAGAGACCCAGTACTTC. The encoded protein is CASSRLAGQETQYF.

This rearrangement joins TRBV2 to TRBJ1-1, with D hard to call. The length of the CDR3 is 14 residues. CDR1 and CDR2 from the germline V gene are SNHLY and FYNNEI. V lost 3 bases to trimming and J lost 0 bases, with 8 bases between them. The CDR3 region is CASSDGQLNTEAFF. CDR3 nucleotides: TGTGCCAGCAGTGATGGTCAGTTGAACACTGAAGCTTTCTTT.